Here is one TCR beta chain with its context. Its matching antigen is unknown. This sample is part of a study of response to subunit inactivated influenza vaccine. Study conclusions and caveats: Researchers suggested that each seasonal influenza vaccination recruits few new T cells.

TCRdb passed the RT-PCR reads through MiXCR, listing each CDR3 protein once. Among about 180,000 distinct CDR3 sequences listed, around 9% were seen once. The sequence was obtained from a man aged 50 to 59 who received an inactivated influenza vaccine. The sample consisted of non-naive T cells sorted from PBMCs, taken on the day of vaccination.

CDR3 protein: CASSPGRGDTEAFF. In DNA form, the CDR3 reads TGTGCCAGCTCACCCGGTAGGGGTGACACTGAAGCTTTCTTT. V and J are TRBV18 and TRBJ1-1; D may be TRBD1 (5 bases). This CDR3 comprises 14 residues. The V gene lost 3 bases and the J gene lost 3 bases, with 11 bases spanning the gap. Germline CDR1 is KGHSH and CDR2 is LQKENI.